Each of the 28 T cell receptor beta chains below was sequenced from the same sample in a study of blood T cell repertoires in COVID-19. TCRdb keeps only in-frame clones here, not all; method: immunoSEQ multiplex PCR. The sample lists some 320,000 clones; more than 90% were seen once. The sample consisted of PBMCs or T cells enriched from blood (not recorded which). The receptors were gathered from a woman aged 25-40 years who had been exposed to COVID-19.

The chain employs TRBV18 and TRBJ2-3; maybe TRBD1 (6 bases). Trimming took off 4 bases at V and 2 bases at J, with 13 bases between the two ends. The CDR3 extends over 15 amino acids. Germline assignment: CDR1 KGHSH and CDR2 LQKENI. CDR3 in DNA: TGTGCCAGCTCACAAATACAGGGTACCACAGATACGCAGTATTTT. Protein product: CASSQIQGTTDTQYF.

The CDR3 spells CASTTGGYGYTF. The CDR3 DNA follows: TGTGCCAGTACGACAGGCGGTTATGGCTACACCTTC. This chain connects TRBV19 to TRBJ1-2, with D tentatively TRBD1 (6 bases). The germline V gene encodes CDR1 LNHDA and CDR2 SQIVND (reference sequence). The CDR3 consists of 12 residues. The ends were cut back, 7 bases at V and 5 bases at J, with 11 bases in the middle.

The chain combines TRBV4-2 with TRBJ2-7; D gene unclear. Germline CDR1 LGHNA, CDR2 YNFKEQ. Between the trimmed V and J ends, which lost 0 bases and 9 bases, there was a span of 12 bases. There are 13 residues in the CDR3. CDR3 in DNA: TGTGCCAGCAGCCAAGAGGGCAGCCTTCGGCAGTACTTC. It translates to CASSQEGSLRQYF.

This clone was found a few times. The chain carries TRBV5-1 and TRBJ2-3; TRBD2 matches 15 bases. The germline V gene encodes CDR1 SGHRS and CDR2 YFSETQ. V trimming: 3 bases; J trimming: 13 bases; junction bases outside the gene matches: 9. CDR3 length equals 15 residues. The CDR3 bases are TGCGCCAGCAGCTGGGAAGGGACTAGCGGGGGGTTCGAGTATTTT. Protein: CASSWEGTSGGFEYF.

The chain links TRBV7-9 to TRBJ2-5; 10 nucleotides match TRBD2. The CDR3 has 17 amino acids. Germline CDR1 reads SEHNR; CDR2 reads FQNEAQ (reference sequence). J gave up 5 bases and V 1 base, and 10 bases lay outside the gene matches. CDR3 coding DNA: TGTGCCAGCAGCTTAGGAGGGCTAGCGGGGGCTTGGGAGACCCAGTACTTC. Translation gives CASSLGGLAGAWETQYF.

The V and J genes are TRBV9 and TRBJ1-2; weak D call: TRBD1 (6 bases). Trimming took off 4 bases at V and 7 bases at J, with 20 bases between the two ends. This CDR3 is 15 amino acids long. Germline CDR1 reads SGDLS; CDR2 reads YYNGEE. Here the CDR3 DNA reads TGTGCCAGCAGCTCAGGAACAGGGATTGTGCGTGGCTACACCTTC. Amino acids: CASSSGTGIVRGYTF.

The chain carries TRBV27 and TRBJ1-5, with TRBD1 matching over 10 bases. CDR3 length: 15 residues. Germline V lookup: CDR1 MNHEY, CDR2 SMNVEV (reference sequence). V lost 6 bases and J lost 11; bases outside the gene matches: 13. The CDR3 region is CASSNRDRGFGAQHF. CDR3 in DNA: TGTGCCAGCAGCAACCGGGACAGGGGCTTTGGAGCCCAGCATTTT.

This chain links TRBV12-3 or TRBV12-4 with TRBJ1-5, with 7 bases fitting TRBD1. The trim removed 1 base at V and 7 bases at J, leaving 1 base unmatched. The CDR3 spans 13 residues. The CDR3 sequence: CASSLGDSQPQHF. CDR3 bases: TGTGCCAGCAGTTTAGGGGACAGCCAGCCCCAGCATTTT.

The chain is built from TRBV7-2 and TRBJ1-3; D uncertain. Germline assignment: CDR1 SGHTA and CDR2 FQGNSA. Between the trimmed V and J ends, which lost 5 bases and 0 bases, there was a span of 17 bases. This CDR3 is built from 17 residues. This chain's CDR3 is CASSPARVSSSGNTIYF. The CDR3 DNA reads as TGTGCCAGCAGCCCCGCCCGGGTCTCAAGCTCTGGAAACACCATATATTTT. The whole variable domain, filled in from reference TRBV7-2 and TRBJ1-3, reads GAGVSQSPSNKVTEKGKDVELRCDPISGHTALYWYRQSLGQGLEFLIYFQGNSAPDKSGLPSDRFSAERTGGSVSTLTIQRTQQEDSAVYLCASSPARVSSSGNTIYFGEGSWLTVV.

The CDR3 here is CASSSQESQGEAFF. Here the CDR3 DNA reads TGTGCCAGCAGCTCCCAAGAGTCACAGGGGGAAGCTTTCTTT. The chain joins TRBV5-4 to TRBJ1-1; 7 nucleotides agree with TRBD1. V shed 3 bases and J 8 bases; nucleotides not matched to a gene: 10. Germline V lookup: CDR1 SGHNT, CDR2 YYREEE (reference sequence). The CDR3 is 14 residues long.

The chain employs TRBV11-2 and TRBJ1-1, with unresolved D. Germline V gives CDR1 SGHAT, CDR2 FQNNGV. Between the trimmed V and J ends, which lost 2 bases and 1 base, there was a span of 5 bases. The CDR3 has 13 amino acids. The CDR3 reads CASSLQANTEAFF. The CDR3 DNA sequence: TGTGCCAGCAGCTTACAGGCGAACACTGAAGCTTTCTTT.

This clone was counted only a few times. The rearrangement links TRBV7-9 to TRBJ2-1; 9 positions match TRBD1. CDR3 size: 16 residues. The V gene's germline CDR1 is SEHNR and CDR2 FQNEAQ (reference sequence). V shed 5 bases, J shed 4 bases, and the junction held 9 bases outside the gene matches. The CDR3, as DNA: TGTGCCAGCAGCGGTACAGGGGGCCTCGGATACAATGAGCAGTTCTTC. Protein sequence: CASSGTGGLGYNEQFF.

This clone was found once. This rearrangement joins TRBV6-2 or TRBV6-3 to TRBJ1-4, with 10 positions matching TRBD1. Germline V gene lookup returns CDR1 MNHEY and CDR2 SVGEGT. The CDR3 has 16 amino acids. V gave up 3 bases and J gave up 8 bases; unmatched junction bases: 9. CDR3 coding DNA: TGTGCCAGCAGTTATTCGGCCGGACAGGGGGACGAAAAACTGTTTTTT. Protein sequence: CASSYSAGQGDEKLFF.

This chain joins TRBV7-7 and TRBJ2-1, with a tentative D call TRBD2 (6 bases). The CDR3 spans 13 residues. Germline-derived CDR1 and CDR2 are SSHAT and FNYEAQ (reference sequence). V was shortened by 6 bases and J by 7 bases, with 13 bases between the two germline ends. The CDR3 spells CASSPGAGNEQFF. The CDR3, as DNA: TGTGCCAGCAGTCCCGGTGCGGGGAATGAGCAGTTCTTC.

The chain has TRBV4-1 and TRBJ1-1; D is uncertain. There are 16 residues in the CDR3. Trimming took off 0 bases at V and 1 base at J, with 12 bases between the two ends. Per the germline V gene, CDR1 is MGHRA and CDR2 is YSYEKL. The CDR3 is CASSQDRPGRNTEAFF. The CDR3 nucleotides are TGCGCCAGCAGCCAAGATCGCCCGGGAAGGAACACTGAAGCTTTCTTT.

The V gene is TRBV5-5, the J gene TRBJ1-4; D is unclear. The V gene lost 5 bases and the J gene lost 4 bases, with 15 bases spanning the gap. Germline V gives CDR1 SGHKS, CDR2 YYEKEE (reference sequence). The CDR3 consists of 15 residues. CDR3 amino acids: CASSYYSSYNEKLFF. The CDR3 DNA is TGTGCCAGCAGTTATTACAGCTCCTATAATGAAAAACTGTTTTTT. The full variable domain, completed using reference TRBV5-5 and TRBJ1-4, is DAGVTQSPTHLIKTRGQQVTLRCSPISGHKSVSWYQQVLGQGPQFIFQYYEKEERGRGNFPDRFSARQFPNYSSELNVNALLLGDSALYLCASSYYSSYNEKLFFGSGTQLSVL.

J is TRBJ2-7 and V is TRBV27; TRBD1 matches at 8 bases. The junction had 2 bases not matched to a gene; V was cut back by 1 base and J by 3 bases. The CDR3 is 14 amino acids. Germline values: CDR1 MNHEY, CDR2 SMNVEV (reference sequence). The chain's CDR3 is CASSLWDRLYEQYF. The CDR3 DNA sequence: TGTGCCAGCAGTTTATGGGACAGGCTCTACGAGCAGTACTTC.

The J gene is TRBJ2-7, the V gene TRBV12-3 or TRBV12-4; D uncertain. Trimming stripped 1 base from V and 2 bases from J, with 6 bases between. The CDR3 runs 13 residues. The CDR3 sequence is CASSLGSPYEQYF. CDR3 coding DNA: TGTGCCAGCAGTTTAGGCAGTCCCTACGAGCAGTACTTC.

The chain is built from TRBV27 and TRBJ1-2; TRBD1 agrees at 12 bases. The V gene's germline CDR1 is MNHEY and CDR2 SMNVEV (reference sequence). This CDR3 is 17 amino acids long. V was clipped by 8 bases and J by 2 bases; unmatched bases: 12. The CDR3 reads CASSLTGTGGVNYGYTF. The CDR3 DNA reads as TGTGCCAGCTCCCTAACCGGGACAGGGGGCGTCAACTATGGCTACACCTTC.

V is TRBV7-2 and J is TRBJ1-6; D is unclear. The CDR3 runs to 14 residues. V gave up 0 bases and J gave up 9 bases, with 9 bases separating them. The V gene's germline CDR1 is SGHTA and CDR2 FQGNSA. The CDR3 loop reads CASSLAPLRSPLHF. The CDR3 DNA sequence: TGTGCCAGCAGCTTAGCCCCACTTCGTTCACCCCTCCACTTT.

The count of this clone is one. The genes are TRBV4-2 and TRBJ1-1; TRBD1 agrees at 10 bases. This CDR3 has 16 residues. The germline V gene has CDR1 LGHNA and CDR2 YNFKEQ. V was clipped by 1 base and J by 7 bases; unmatched bases: 9. The CDR3: CASSQATGGYMVEAFF. CDR3 DNA sequence: TGTGCCAGCAGCCAAGCGACAGGGGGCTATATGGTTGAAGCTTTCTTT.

J is TRBJ1-4 and V is TRBV7-9, with D perhaps matching TRBD1 (6 bases). The CDR3 loop spans 16 amino acids. V gave up 0 bases and J gave up 5 bases, with 13 bases separating them. CDR1 SEHNR and CDR2 FQNEAQ come from the germline V gene (reference sequence). Written as DNA, the CDR3 is TGTGCCAGCAGCTTAGCGCGGGGGCTGCGAAATGAAAAACTGTTTTTT. Translation: CASSLARGLRNEKLFF.

The rearrangement links TRBV5-1 to TRBJ2-2, with 9 bases lining up with TRBD2. Germline CDR1 SGHRS, CDR2 YFSETQ. The J segment lost 4 bases and the V segment lost 2 bases, leaving 6 bases of the junction unmatched. The length of the CDR3 is 16 residues. CDR3 protein: CASSFGSGGPTGELFF. The CDR3 coding sequence is TGCGCCAGCAGCTTTGGTAGCGGGGGCCCCACCGGGGAGCTGTTTTTT. The full variable domain, in which reference TRBV5-1 and TRBJ2-2 provide the parts outside the CDR3, is KAGVTQTPRYLIKTRGQQVTLSCSPISGHRSVSWYQQTPGQGLQFLFEYFSETQRNKGNFPGRFSGRQFSNSRSEMNVSTLELGDSALYLCASSFGSGGPTGELFFGEGSRLTVL.

V gene TRBV28 combines with J gene TRBJ2-7; 11 bases are a match to TRBD1. Germline loops: CDR1 MDHEN, CDR2 SYDVKM. This CDR3 has 15 amino acids. V was pared by 4 bases and J by 4 bases, with 6 bases of the junction left unmatched. The CDR3 loop reads CASSSRDRGLYEQYF. DNA for the CDR3: TGTGCCAGCAGTTCGAGGGACAGGGGGTTATACGAGCAGTACTTC.

The chain is built from TRBV18 and TRBJ2-1, with a weak D call TRBD2 (5 bases). The CDR3 sequence is 17 residues long. The V end lost 1 base, the J end lost 8 bases, and 21 bases lay between the germline ends. Germline V gives CDR1 KGHSH, CDR2 LQKENI. The chain's CDR3 is CASSPLERGYAGDEQFF. Here the CDR3 DNA reads TGTGCCAGCTCACCACTAGAACGGGGTTACGCCGGAGATGAGCAGTTCTTC.

J is TRBJ1-1 and V is TRBV5-1; D gene unclear. V was cut by 4 bases and J by 0 bases, with 7 bases left in between. Germline CDR1 is SGHRS and CDR2 is YFSETQ. The CDR3 length is 13 residues. The DNA of the CDR3 is TGCGCCAGCAGCAAGCTTATGAACACTGAAGCTTTCTTT. Protein: CASSKLMNTEAFF.

Details on this clone: Within the sample, other DNA sequences also encode this same CDR3. The gene calls are TRBV9 and TRBJ2-3; 7 nucleotides match TRBD1. CDR1 is SGDLS and CDR2 is YYNGEE in the germline V gene. The trim removed 0 bases at V and 3 bases at J, leaving 4 bases unmatched. The CDR3 covers 15 residues. The CDR3 bases are TGTGCCAGCAGCGTAGATAGGGGGCGGACAGATACGCAGTATTTT. Its protein is CASSVDRGRTDTQYF.

The chain has TRBV7-5 and TRBJ2-1; the table's D call TRBD2 went unverified against the DNA. TRBV7-5 is noted as a pseudogene. The CDR3 length is 17 residues. The chain's CDR3 is CARSPIRDWRLFSEQFF. CDR3 sequence (DNA): TGTGCCAGAAGCCCGATTCGGGACTGGCGTTTATTCAGTGAGCAGTTCTTC.